This T cell receptor (beta chain) is drawn from a study of blood T cell repertoires in COVID-19. Produced via immunoSEQ multiplex PCR; TCRdb's table is partial and in-frame only. The data contain 200,000 to 250,000 clones, 86% of them singletons. Material for sequencing was peripheral blood. The receptor was derived from a man aged 25-45 years who had recovered from COVID-19.

The CDR3 spells CASSQVRTVDSPLHF. The CDR3 DNA follows: TGCGCCAGCAGCCAAGTCAGGACAGTGGATTCACCCCTCCACTTT. The chain combines TRBV4-3 with TRBJ1-6; maybe TRBD1 (6 bases). The V end was cut by 1 base, the J end by 8 bases, with 12 bases between. This CDR3 region has 15 residues. CDR1 and CDR2 (germline): LGHNA, YSLEER.